This T cell receptor (beta chain) was sequenced for a study of glioma-infiltrating T cells after dendritic cell vaccination. Profiled with immunoSEQ multiplex PCR; TCRdb holds only in-frame clones, not every one. The sample has roughly 85,000 clones, roughly 85% seen once. Time point in this sample: after dendritic cell vaccination, including at tumor progression/relapse. CDR3 size: 15 residues. V lost 5 bases to trimming and J lost 10 bases; unmatched junction nucleotides: 7. Looked up from germline, CDR1 is LNHNV and CDR2 is YYDKDF (reference sequence). The source is a human donor with glioblastoma. Sequenced material: blood, taken after dendritic cell vaccination. This chain connects TRBV15 to TRBJ2-1, with TRBD2 matching 14 bases. The CDR3 is CATSPRGLAGAEQFF. DNA for the CDR3: TGTGCCACCAGCCCAAGGGGACTAGCGGGAGCCGAGCAGTTCTTC.